This TCR beta chain is drawn from a study of response to subunit inactivated influenza vaccine. The study's findings and limits: New T cells are recruited in small numbers by each seasonal influenza vaccination, according to the authors' suggestion.

Each CDR3 protein is one row after TCRdb ran MiXCR on the RT-PCR reads. The repertoire holds about 500,000 distinct CDR3 sequences, with about an eighth as singletons. V lost 7 bases and J lost 6; bases outside the gene matches: 6. The CDR3 spans 13 residues. Many counts were recorded for this clonotype. Its antigen is still unknown. The chain couples TRBV12-3 or TRBV12-4 to TRBJ2-4, with 7 bases that match TRBD1. The sequence was collected from a man in his fifties or sixties who received an inactivated influenza vaccine. The sample here was PBMCs from blood, taken more than 35 days after vaccination. The CDR3 is CASTYRGRNIQYF. Written as DNA, the CDR3 is TGTGCCAGCACCTACAGGGGTCGAAACATTCAGTACTTC.